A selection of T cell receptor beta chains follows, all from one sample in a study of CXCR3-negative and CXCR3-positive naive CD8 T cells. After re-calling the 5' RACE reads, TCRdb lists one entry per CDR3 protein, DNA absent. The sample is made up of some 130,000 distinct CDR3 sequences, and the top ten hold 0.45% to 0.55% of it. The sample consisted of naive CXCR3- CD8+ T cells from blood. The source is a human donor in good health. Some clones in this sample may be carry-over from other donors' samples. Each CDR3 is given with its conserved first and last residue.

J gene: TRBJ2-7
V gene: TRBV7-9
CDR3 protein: CARSSQINAYEQYF

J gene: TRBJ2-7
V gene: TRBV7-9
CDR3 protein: CASSLGGRERGSYEQYF

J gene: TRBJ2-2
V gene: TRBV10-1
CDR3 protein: CASSAFPNTGELFF

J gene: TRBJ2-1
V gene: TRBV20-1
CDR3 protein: CSARDVLGLAVDNEQFF

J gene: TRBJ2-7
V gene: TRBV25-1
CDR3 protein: CASSVLTGTGLSYEQYF

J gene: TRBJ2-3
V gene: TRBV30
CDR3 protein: CAWSEYGQATDTQYF

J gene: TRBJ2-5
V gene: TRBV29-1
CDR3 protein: CSVEGQDSKETQYF

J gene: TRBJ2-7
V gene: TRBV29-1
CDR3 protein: CSVEGDRGLYEQYF

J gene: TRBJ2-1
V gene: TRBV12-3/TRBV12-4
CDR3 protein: CASSPGGLKGRANEQFF

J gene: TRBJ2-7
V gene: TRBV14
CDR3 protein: CASSAGGGPIYEQYF

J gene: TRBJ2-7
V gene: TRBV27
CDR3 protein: CASSLSIGRPSYEQYF

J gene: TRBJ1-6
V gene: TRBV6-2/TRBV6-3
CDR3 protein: CASGRVDSSYNSPLHF

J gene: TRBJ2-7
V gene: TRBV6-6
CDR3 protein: CASSLSGDIYEQYF

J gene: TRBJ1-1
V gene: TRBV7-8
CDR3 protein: CASSLPGQGGTEAFF

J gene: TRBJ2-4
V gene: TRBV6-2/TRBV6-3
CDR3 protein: CASSSRPQHYIQYF

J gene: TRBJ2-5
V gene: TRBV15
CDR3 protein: CATSKLAGKETQYF

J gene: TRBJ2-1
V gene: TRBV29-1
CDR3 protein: CSVRPFLSYNEQFF

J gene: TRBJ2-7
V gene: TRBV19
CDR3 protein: CASSMGGRIGEQYF

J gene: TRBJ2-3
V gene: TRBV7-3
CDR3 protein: CASSLDPGQITDTQYF

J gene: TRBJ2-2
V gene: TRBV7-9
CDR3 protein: CASSLAFGVGASGVNTGELFF

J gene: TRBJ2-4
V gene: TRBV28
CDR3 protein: CASSLSTGAFAKNIQYF

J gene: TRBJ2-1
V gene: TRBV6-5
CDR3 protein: CASSYSLTRDTGNEQFF

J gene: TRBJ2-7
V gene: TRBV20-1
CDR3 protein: CSARGLGRGLHEQYF

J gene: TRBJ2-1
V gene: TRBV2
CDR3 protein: CASIKTSGADNEQFF

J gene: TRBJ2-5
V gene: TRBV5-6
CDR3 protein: CASSSTSGGAMIGQETQYF

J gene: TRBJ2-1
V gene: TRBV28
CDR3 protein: CASSLQTQGNEQFF

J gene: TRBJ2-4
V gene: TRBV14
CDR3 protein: CASSQARTGGKNIQYF

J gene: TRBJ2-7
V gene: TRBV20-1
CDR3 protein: CSARPDRGPYEQYF

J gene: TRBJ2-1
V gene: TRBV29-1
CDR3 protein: CSVPSGGNEQFF

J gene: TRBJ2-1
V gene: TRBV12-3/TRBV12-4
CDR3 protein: CASSGTIYNEQFF

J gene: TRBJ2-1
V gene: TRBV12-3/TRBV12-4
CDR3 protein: CASSFEGGLHNEQFF

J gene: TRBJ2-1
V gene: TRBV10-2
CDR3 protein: CASSIQGHEQFF

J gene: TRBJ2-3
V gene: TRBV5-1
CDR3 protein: CASSLDSTDTQYF

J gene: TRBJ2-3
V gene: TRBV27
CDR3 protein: CASSLTNRAGSTDTQYF

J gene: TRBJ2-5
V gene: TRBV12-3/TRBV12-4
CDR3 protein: CASSSFLAIQETQYF

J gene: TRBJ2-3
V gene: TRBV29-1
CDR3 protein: CSVEGQGWTDTQYF

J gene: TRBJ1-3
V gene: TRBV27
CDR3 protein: CASSENSGNTIYF